This is a list of T cell receptor beta chains from one sample in a study of fetal regulatory T cell absence and autoimmunity. Method: immunoSEQ multiplex PCR; TCRdb's copy keeps in-frame clones and lacks some. The repertoire has about 50,000 clones, about four fifths of them found once; the top ten carry 0.35% to 0.45%. The sequenced sample was cord blood. The receptors come from a newborn boy with IPEX syndrome. Each CDR3 is given with its conserved first and last residue. The D gene is left open where the match is weak. Some rows have no size entry. The others give once, few or many, or a class for an expanded clone.

d_call clone_size j_call v_call cdr3_nt cdr3_aa
TRBD1 few TRBJ2-1 TRBV19 TGTGCCAGTAGTATAGTAGGGGGCCAGCAGTTCTTC CASSIVGGQQFF
TRBD1 . TRBJ2-5 TRBV5-5 TGTGCCAGCAGCTTTTCCGGGACAGGCCAAGAGACCCAGTACTTC CASSFSGTGQETQYF
TRBD1 . TRBJ2-1 TRBV7-9 TGTGCCAGCAGCCGCCGAGGGGGCAGTTGGAATGAGCAGTTCTTC CASSRRGGSWNEQFF
TRBD2 . TRBJ2-3 TRBV5-4 TGTGCCAGCAGCCGCAGACTAGCGGGGGGGCAGGGTCCAGATACGCAGTATTTT CASSRRLAGGQGPDTQYF
TRBD2 . TRBJ2-3 TRBV6-8 TGTGCCAGCAGACCTAAGGGACTAGCGAGGACAGATACGCAGTATTTT CASRPKGLARTDTQYF
. . TRBJ1-1 TRBV19 TGTGCCAGTAGTATCTCAGCGAAGAACACTGAAGCTTTCTTT CASSISAKNTEAFF
TRBD1 . TRBJ1-1 TRBV10-3 TGTGCCATCAGTGAGTCCCCAGGGGGTACTGAAGCTTTCTTT CAISESPGGTEAFF
TRBD2 . TRBJ2-7 TRBV27 TGTGCCAGCAGTTTAGGTGGACTAGCGGGTGGCGAGCAGTACTTC CASSLGGLAGGEQYF
TRBD2 . TRBJ2-7 TRBV2 TGTGCCAGCAGTGGACTAGCGGGGGCCTACGAGCAGTACTTC CASSGLAGAYEQYF
. . TRBJ2-1 TRBV6-6 TGTGCCAGCAGTTACGGGGGGATCGGCTACAATGAGCAGTTCTTC CASSYGGIGYNEQFF
. . TRBJ2-3 TRBV7-8 TGTGCCAGCAGCTTCAGGACTAGCACAGATACGCAGTATTTT CASSFRTSTDTQYF
TRBD1 few TRBJ2-7 TRBV23-1 TGCGCCAGCAGTCAACCGGACAGGGTGGGGTACGAGCAGTACTTC CASSQPDRVGYEQYF
. . TRBJ2-3 TRBV20-1 TGCAGTGCTAGAGTGGCAGATACGCAGTATTTT CSARVADTQYF
. . TRBJ1-2 TRBV18 TGTGCCAGCTCACCCCCAGACCCTAACTATGGCTACACCTTC CASSPPDPNYGYTF
TRBD2 . TRBJ2-1 TRBV4-2 TGTGCCAGCAGCCACGGGCTAGCGGGAGATTACAATGAGCAGTTCTTC CASSHGLAGDYNEQFF
TRBD2 . TRBJ2-5 TRBV2 TGTGCCAGCAGTTTGGGAGCGGGGGGGAGCCAAGAGACCCAGTACTTC CASSLGAGGSQETQYF
. few TRBJ2-7 TRBV4-1 TGCGCCAGCAGCCTAGACAGGAGCTACGAGCAGTACTTC CASSLDRSYEQYF
TRBD1 once TRBJ2-7 TRBV5-1 TGCGCCAGCAGCAGAGGGACAGGGGGCTACGAGCAGTACTTC CASSRGTGGYEQYF
TRBD1 . TRBJ2-7 TRBV4-1 TGCGCCAGCAGAGGGACAGGGGGATTCGAGCAGTACTTC CASRGTGGFEQYF
TRBD1 . TRBJ1-4 TRBV25-1 TGTGCCAGCAGAGCGACAGGGTTTTTTGAAAAACTGTTTTTT CASRATGFFEKLFF
. once TRBJ2-7 TRBV9 TGTGCCAGCAGCGTAGATCCCCGGGCCTCCTACGAGCAGTACTTC CASSVDPRASYEQYF
. . TRBJ2-2 TRBV19 TGTGCCAGTAGCCTACAGGGGAACACCGGGGAGCTGTTTTTT CASSLQGNTGELFF
TRBD2 . TRBJ2-1 TRBV25-1 TGTGCCAGCAGTGAATATTTCGGGACTAGCGGGGTCTACAATGAGCAGTTCTTC CASSEYFGTSGVYNEQFF
. . TRBJ2-2 TRBV10-3 TGTGCCATCAGTGAGTTGGGCGGGGAGCTGTTTTTT CAISELGGELFF
. . TRBJ2-5 TRBV6-1 TGTGCCAGCAGTGAAGTGCAGGGGGAGGGGGAGACCCAGTACTTC CASSEVQGEGETQYF
TRBD2 . TRBJ2-1 TRBV5-1 TGCGCCAGCAGCTTGGGAGCGGGAGGGAGGGATGAGCAGTTCTTC CASSLGAGGRDEQFF
TRBD1 once TRBJ1-5 TRBV19 TGTGCCAGTAGTTCTACAGGGGGCGGTCAGCCCCAGCATTTT CASSSTGGGQPQHF
. . TRBJ2-5 TRBV7-9 TGTGCCAGCAGCTTATACAGGGGGGGTGTGGAGACCCAGTACTTC CASSLYRGGVETQYF
. few TRBJ1-5 TRBV19 TGTGCCACCCAGATCGGGGAGGCGCAGCCCCAGCATTTT CATQIGEAQPQHF
TRBD1 . TRBJ2-7 TRBV6-1 TGTGCCAGCAGCAAAGGGGACAGCAACTACGAGCAGTACTTC CASSKGDSNYEQYF
TRBD2 few TRBJ2-7 TRBV19 TGTGCCCTGGGAGGGACCCGAATAAAACTCGAGCAGTACTTC CALGGTRIKLEQYF
TRBD2 . TRBJ2-5 TRBV5-4 TGTGCCAGCAGCCCATTCGGGGGGAGCCAAGAGACCCAGTACTTC CASSPFGGSQETQYF
. . TRBJ2-3 TRBV9 TGTGCCAGCAGCGTAGACAACACAGATACGCAGTATTTT CASSVDNTDTQYF
TRBD2 few TRBJ2-7 TRBV11-2 TGTGCCAGCAGCCCAAGACTAGCCGAGAATTACGAGCAGTACTTC CASSPRLAENYEQYF
TRBD2 . TRBJ2-7 TRBV15 TGTGCCACCAGCAGAGATGAACTAGCGGGAGTCAACGAGCAGTACTTC CATSRDELAGVNEQYF
TRBD1 . TRBJ2-2 TRBV6-1 TGTGCCAGCAGAGACAGGGGGAAGAACACCGGGGAGCTGTTTTTT CASRDRGKNTGELFF
. . TRBJ1-1 TRBV27 TGTGCCAGCAGTTTAATTGGGGCCCCTCCGGACACTGAAGCTTTCTTT CASSLIGAPPDTEAFF
. once TRBJ1-5 TRBV5-1 TGCGCCAGCAGCCCGGCGGGTATTAGCAATCAGCCCCAGCATTTT CASSPAGISNQPQHF
. . TRBJ2-5 TRBV13 TGTGCCAGCAGCTTAGCGGGGCAGGGAGAGACCCAGTACTTC CASSLAGQGETQYF
. . TRBJ2-1 TRBV2 TGTGCCAGCATTTTCCCCGGACACGGCTCCTACAATGAGCAGTTCTTC CASIFPGHGSYNEQFF
. . TRBJ2-1 TRBV4-1 TGCGCCAGCAGCCAAGACCCCTACAATGAGCAGTTCTTC CASSQDPYNEQFF
. . TRBJ2-2 TRBV9 TGTGCCAGCAGCGGGGGAGGGGGCACCGGGGAGCTGTTTTTT CASSGGGGTGELFF
TRBD1 few TRBJ2-7 TRBV11-2 TGTGCCAGCAGTTACCTGGGACAGGGCCACGAGCAGTACTTC CASSYLGQGHEQYF
. few TRBJ2-7 TRBV6-5 TGTGCCAGCAGTTACTCCTCCAGGGGCAACGAGCAGTACTTC CASSYSSRGNEQYF
. . TRBJ1-5 TRBV5-1 TGCGCCAGCAGCCTTCTACCGGGTCTGAGCAATCAGCCCCAGCATTTT CASSLLPGLSNQPQHF
TRBD2 . TRBJ2-1 TRBV29-1 TGCAGCGTTGAAGATGACCTAGCGGGAGGTCTCTCCTACAATGAGCAGTTCTTC CSVEDDLAGGLSYNEQFF
. once TRBJ2-1 TRBV4-1 TGCGCCAGCAGCCCCCACAGTGGGGAGCTAAGCTCCTACAATGAGCAGTTCTTC CASSPHSGELSSYNEQFF
. . TRBJ2-7 TRBV5-6 TGTGCCAGCAGCTTGGTAGAGGGCCTAGAGCAGTACTTC CASSLVEGLEQYF
TRBD2 . TRBJ2-1 TRBV7-8 TGTGCCAGCAGCTTATCCCCCCCTCGGTCGGGAGGGCCCCACAATGAGCAGTTCTTC CASSLSPPRSGGPHNEQFF
TRBD1 . TRBJ2-5 TRBV30 TGTGCCTGGAGTCTCTTAGGGACAGGTGAAGAGACCCAGTACTTC CAWSLLGTGEETQYF
TRBD1 . TRBJ1-2 TRBV6-6 TGTGCCAGCAGTTACTCCGCACAGGGGCGCGTCTATGGCTACACCTTC CASSYSAQGRVYGYTF
. . TRBJ2-1 TRBV12-2 TGTGCAAGTCGCTTATTCTTTCGGAGGGTAGACGCTGACAATGAGCAGTTCTTC CASRLFFRRVDADNEQFF
. few TRBJ2-7 TRBV5-4 TGTGCCAGCAGCTACCATACTGTGGGTTCCGAGCAGTACTTC CASSYHTVGSEQYF
. . TRBJ2-3 TRBV7-2 TGTGCCAGCAGCGCAGCCCGCCCGGGGGGCACAGATACGCAGTATTTT CASSAARPGGTDTQYF
. . TRBJ2-5 TRBV6-4 TGTGCCAGCAGTGACGAGGGTGGAGAGACCCAGTACTTC CASSDEGGETQYF